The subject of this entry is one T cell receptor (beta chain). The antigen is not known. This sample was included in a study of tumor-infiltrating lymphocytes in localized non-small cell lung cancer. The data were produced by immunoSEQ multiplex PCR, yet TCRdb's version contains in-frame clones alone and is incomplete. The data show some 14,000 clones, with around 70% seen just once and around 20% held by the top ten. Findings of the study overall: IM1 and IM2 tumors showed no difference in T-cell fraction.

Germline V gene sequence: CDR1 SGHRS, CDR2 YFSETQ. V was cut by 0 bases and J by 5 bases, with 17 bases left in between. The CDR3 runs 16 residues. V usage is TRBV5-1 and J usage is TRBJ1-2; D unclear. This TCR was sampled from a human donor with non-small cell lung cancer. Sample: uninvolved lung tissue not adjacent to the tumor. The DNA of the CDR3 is TGCGCCAGCAGCTTGGGCATTGGGAGGGCAAGTTATGGCTACACCTTC. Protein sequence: CASSLGIGRASYGYTF.